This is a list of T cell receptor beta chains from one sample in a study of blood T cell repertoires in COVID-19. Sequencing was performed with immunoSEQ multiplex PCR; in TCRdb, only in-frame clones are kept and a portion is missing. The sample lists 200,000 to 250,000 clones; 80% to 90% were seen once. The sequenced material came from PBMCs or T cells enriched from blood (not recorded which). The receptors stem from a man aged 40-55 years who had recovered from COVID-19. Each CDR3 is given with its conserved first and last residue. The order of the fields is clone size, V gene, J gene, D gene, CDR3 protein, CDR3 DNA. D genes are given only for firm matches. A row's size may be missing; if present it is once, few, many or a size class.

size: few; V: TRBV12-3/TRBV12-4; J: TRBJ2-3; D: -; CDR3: CASSLNFADTQYF; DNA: TGTGCCAGCAGTTTAAACTTCGCAGATACGCAGTATTTT
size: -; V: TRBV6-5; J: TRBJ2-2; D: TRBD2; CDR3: CASNTGLANTGELFF; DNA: TGTGCCAGCAACACGGGACTAGCAAACACCGGGGAGCTGTTTTTT
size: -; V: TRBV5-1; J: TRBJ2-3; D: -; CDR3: CASSHPGGTDTQYF; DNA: TGCGCCAGCAGCCACCCCGGGGGCACAGATACGCAGTATTTT
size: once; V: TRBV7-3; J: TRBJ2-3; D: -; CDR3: CASSLHGGGGTDTQYF; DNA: TGTGCCAGCAGCTTACATGGGGGCGGTGGCACAGATACGCAGTATTTT
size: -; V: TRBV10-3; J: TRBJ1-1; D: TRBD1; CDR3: CATWDRARTEAFF; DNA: TGTGCCACATGGGACAGGGCACGGACTGAAGCTTTCTTT
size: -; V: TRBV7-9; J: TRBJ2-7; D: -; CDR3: CASRPDNSEQYF; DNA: TGTGCCAGCAGGCCCGACAATTCCGAGCAGTACTTC
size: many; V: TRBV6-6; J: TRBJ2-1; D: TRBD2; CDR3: CASSYGEGKQFF; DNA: TGTGCCAGCAGTTACGGGGAGGGCAAGCAGTTCTTC
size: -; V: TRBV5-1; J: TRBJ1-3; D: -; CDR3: CASSSAGLSGNTIYF; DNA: TGCGCCAGCAGCTCAGCAGGCCTCTCTGGAAACACCATATATTTT
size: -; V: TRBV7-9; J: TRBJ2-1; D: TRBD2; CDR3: CASSPGTSGTNEQFF; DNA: TGTGCCAGCAGCCCCGGGACTAGCGGGACCAATGAGCAGTTCTTC
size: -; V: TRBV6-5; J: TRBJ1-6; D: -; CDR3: CASSSHRVLNSPLHF; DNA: TGTGCCAGCAGTTCCCACAGGGTTCTTAATTCACCCCTCCACTTT
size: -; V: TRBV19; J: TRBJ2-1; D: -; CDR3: CASSIDRWAPPRFF; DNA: TGTGCCAGTAGTATAGATCGGTGGGCTCCGCCGCGGTTCTTC
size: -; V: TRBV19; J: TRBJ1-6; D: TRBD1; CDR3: CASSARPGQGSPLHF; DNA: TGTGCCAGTAGTGCCCGACCGGGACAGGGTTCACCCCTCCACTTT
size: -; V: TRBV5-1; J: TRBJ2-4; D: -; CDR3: CASSSSGGAGNIQYF; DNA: TGCGCCAGCAGCTCTTCTGGGGGGGCGGGAAACATTCAGTACTTC
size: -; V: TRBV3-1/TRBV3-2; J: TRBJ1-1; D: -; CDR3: CASSQNFNTEAFF; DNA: TGTGCCAGCAGCCAAAACTTCAACACTGAAGCTTTCTTT
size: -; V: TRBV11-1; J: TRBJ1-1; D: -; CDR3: CASSFPGLNTEAFF; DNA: TGTGCCAGCAGCTTCCCGGGTCTGAACACTGAAGCTTTCTTT
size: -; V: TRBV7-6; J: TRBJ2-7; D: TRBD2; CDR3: CASSNPGTSGYEQYF; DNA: TGTGCCAGCAGCAACCCCGGGACTAGCGGATACGAGCAGTACTTC
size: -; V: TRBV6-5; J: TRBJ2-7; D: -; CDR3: CASSYSQTYEQYF; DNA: TGTGCCAGCAGTTACTCACAGACCTACGAGCAGTACTTC
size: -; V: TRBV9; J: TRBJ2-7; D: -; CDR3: CASSVVGGYEQYF; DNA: TGTGCCAGCAGCGTAGTGGGGGGCTACGAGCAGTACTTC
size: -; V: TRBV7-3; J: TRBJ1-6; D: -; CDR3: CASSGRGGDRRSNSPLHF; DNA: TGTGCCAGCAGCGGGCGAGGGGGGGACCGCAGGTCCAATTCACCCCTCCACTTT
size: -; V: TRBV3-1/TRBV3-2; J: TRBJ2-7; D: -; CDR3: CASSHNPARSYEQYF; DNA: TGTGCCAGCAGCCATAATCCGGCCAGGTCCTACGAGCAGTACTTC
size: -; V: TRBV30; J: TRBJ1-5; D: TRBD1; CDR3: CAWSLGQGNQPQHF; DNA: TGTGCCTGGAGTCTCGGACAGGGCAATCAGCCCCAGCATTTT
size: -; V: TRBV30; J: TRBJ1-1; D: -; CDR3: CAWSEQPNTEAFF; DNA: TGTGCCTGGAGTGAACAGCCGAACACTGAAGCTTTCTTT
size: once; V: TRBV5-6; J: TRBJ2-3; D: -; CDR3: CASSLGDLTYTQYF; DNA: TGTGCCAGCAGCTTGGGGGACTTGACTTATACGCAGTATTTT
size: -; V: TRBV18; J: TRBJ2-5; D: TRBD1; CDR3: CASSPIGGGQETQYF; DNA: TGTGCCAGCTCACCAATAGGGGGCGGACAAGAGACCCAGTACTTC
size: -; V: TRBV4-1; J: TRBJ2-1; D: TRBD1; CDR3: CASSPRGQGTYNEQFF; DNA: TGCGCCAGCAGCCCCCGTGGACAGGGGACCTACAATGAGCAGTTCTTC
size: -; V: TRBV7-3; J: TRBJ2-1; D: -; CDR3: CASSLTRSNEQFF; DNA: TGTGCCAGCAGCTTAACTAGAAGCAATGAGCAGTTCTTC
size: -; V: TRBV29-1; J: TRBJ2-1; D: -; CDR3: CSVERVWGYNEQFF; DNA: TGCAGCGTCGAGAGGGTTTGGGGATACAATGAGCAGTTCTTC
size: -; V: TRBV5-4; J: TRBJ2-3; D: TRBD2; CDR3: CASSSGTSGRQDTQYF; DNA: TGTGCCAGCAGCTCGGGGACTAGCGGGAGACAAGATACGCAGTATTTT
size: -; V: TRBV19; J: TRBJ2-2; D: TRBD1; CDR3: CASSLWTGGTGELFF; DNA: TGTGCCAGTAGTCTCTGGACAGGGGGCACCGGGGAGCTGTTTTTT
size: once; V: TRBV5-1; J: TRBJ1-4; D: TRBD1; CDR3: CASSLAGGNNEKLFF; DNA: TGCGCCAGCAGCTTGGCAGGGGGTAATAATGAAAAACTGTTTTTT
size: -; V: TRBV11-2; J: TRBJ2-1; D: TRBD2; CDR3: CASSSVAGGTNEQFF; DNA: TGTGCCAGCAGCTCCGTAGCGGGAGGAACCAATGAGCAGTTCTTC
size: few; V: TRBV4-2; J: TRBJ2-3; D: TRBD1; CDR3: CASSQGRGRVTDTQYF; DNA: TGTGCCAGCAGCCAAGGCAGGGGGCGGGTCACAGATACGCAGTATTTT
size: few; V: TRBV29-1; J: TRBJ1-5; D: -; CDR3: CSVVSGNSNQPQHF; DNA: TGCAGCGTTGTTTCAGGGAATAGCAATCAGCCCCAGCATTTT
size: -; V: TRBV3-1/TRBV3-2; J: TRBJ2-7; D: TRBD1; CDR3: CASSQTGGLSSYEQYF; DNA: TGTGCCAGCAGCCAAACAGGGGGCTTGAGCTCCTACGAGCAGTACTTC
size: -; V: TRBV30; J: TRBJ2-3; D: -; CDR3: CAWSRGSGDTDTQYF; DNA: TGTGCCTGGAGTAGGGGTAGCGGTGACACAGATACGCAGTATTTT
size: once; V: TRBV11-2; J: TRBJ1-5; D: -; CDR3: CASSLFYRTNQPQHF; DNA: TGTGCCAGCAGCTTGTTTTACAGGACCAATCAGCCCCAGCATTTT
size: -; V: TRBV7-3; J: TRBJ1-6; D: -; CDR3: CASSRTRNGDSPLHF; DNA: TGTGCCAGCAGCCGAACTCGTAACGGGGATTCACCCCTCCACTTT